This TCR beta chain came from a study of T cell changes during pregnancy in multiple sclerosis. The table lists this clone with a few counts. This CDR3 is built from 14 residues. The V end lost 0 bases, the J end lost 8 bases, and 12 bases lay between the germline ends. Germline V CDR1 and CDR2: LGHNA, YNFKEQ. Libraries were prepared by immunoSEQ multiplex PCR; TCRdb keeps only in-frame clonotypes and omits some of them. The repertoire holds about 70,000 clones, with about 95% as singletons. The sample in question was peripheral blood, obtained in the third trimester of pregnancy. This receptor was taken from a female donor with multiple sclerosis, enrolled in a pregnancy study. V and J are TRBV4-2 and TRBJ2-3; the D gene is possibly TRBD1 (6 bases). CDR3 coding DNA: TGTGCCAGCAGCCAAGAACCGTACAGGGTTACGCAGTATTTT. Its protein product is CASSQEPYRVTQYF.